These 17 T cell receptor beta chains were sequenced from one sample in a study of T-cell reconstitution after alpha-beta-depleted transplantation in children. The TCRbeta library incorporated unique molecular identifiers. MiXCR, applied by TCRdb to the PCR reads, yields one record per CDR3 protein. The data contain a few hundred thousand distinct CDR3 sequences, approximately 10% of them singletons. Sequencing was performed on PBMCs from the stem cell graft donor, taken from the stem cell graft. The receptors stem from a human donor who donated a stem cell graft to a child with acute myeloid leukemia.

The V gene is TRBV4-1, the J gene TRBJ1-5, with 7 bases that match TRBD1. CDR3 length: 19 amino acids. The V gene end was trimmed by 0 bases and the J gene end by 4 bases; junction bases not matched to a gene: 15. In germline, CDR1 is MGHRA, CDR2 YSYEKL. The DNA of the CDR3 is TGCGCCAGCAGCCAAGATAGGTGGAGGGGGCTAGCTCTGAATCAGCCCCAGCATTTT. Translated: CASSQDRWRGLALNQPQHF.

This clonotype was seen repeatedly, ten times or more. V gene TRBV12-3 or TRBV12-4 combines with J gene TRBJ2-3; the D is unclear. V was pared by 6 bases and J by 0 bases, with 7 bases between. The CDR3 is 13 amino acids. As DNA, the CDR3 is TGTGCCAGCAGCTTTCCAAGCACAGATACGCAGTATTTT. Its protein is CASSFPSTDTQYF.

This clonotype appeared a few times. The V and J genes are TRBV7-8 and TRBJ1-5, with TRBD1 matching over 10 bases. The CDR3 is made up of 15 amino acids. Germline loops: CDR1 SGHVS, CDR2 FQNEAQ. The V segment lost 1 base and the J segment 6 bases; nucleotides outside the gene matches: 3. The CDR3 coding sequence is TGTGCCAGCAGCTTAGGGACAGGGGGATTTCAGCCCCAGCATTTT. It translates to CASSLGTGGFQPQHF.

The chain joins TRBV27 to TRBJ2-2; D could derive from TRBD1 or TRBD2 (6 bases each). The length of the CDR3 is 16 residues. The ends were cut back, 0 bases at V and 2 bases at J, with 10 bases in the middle. Per germline, CDR1 MNHEY and CDR2 SMNVEV (reference sequence). CDR3 sequence: CASSLSLGGNTGELFF. The CDR3 nucleotides are TGTGCCAGCAGTTTATCGCTGGGGGGCAACACCGGGGAGCTGTTTTTT.

The rearrangement joins TRBV7-9 to TRBJ2-7; TRBD2 matches at 10 bases. The CDR3 contains 16 residues. Germline V CDR1 and CDR2: SEHNR, FQNEAQ (reference sequence). The ends lost 5 bases at V and 0 bases at J; junction bases unmatched: 7. CDR3 in amino acids: CASSPFKREGSYEQYF. Written as DNA, the CDR3 is TGTGCCAGCAGCCCTTTTAAGCGGGAGGGCTCCTACGAGCAGTACTTC.

CDR3 sequence (DNA): TGTGCCATCAGTGTAGGGGGGACTAATGAAAAACTGTTTTTT. It yields the protein CAISVGGTNEKLFF. The chain employs TRBV10-3 and TRBJ1-4; maybe TRBD1 (6 bases). The CDR3 has 14 residues. Trimming took off 4 bases at V and 2 bases at J, with 8 bases between the two ends. In germline, CDR1 is ENHRY, CDR2 SYGVKD.

The rearrangement links TRBV20-1 to TRBJ1-1, with D perhaps TRBD1 (5 bases). CDR3 size: 15 residues. Deletions cut 3 bases from V and 6 bases from J, with 20 bases between. Germline V gives CDR1 DFQATT, CDR2 SNEGSKA (reference sequence). The CDR3 is CSASYSNRGVPEAFF. CDR3 bases: TGCAGTGCTAGTTACTCTAACCGGGGGGTTCCTGAAGCTTTCTTT.

This chain links TRBV5-1 with TRBJ2-6, with 10 nucleotides matching TRBD1. Germline V lookup: CDR1 SGHRS, CDR2 YFSETQ. This CDR3 has 18 amino acids. V trimming: 3 bases; J trimming: 1 base; junction bases outside the gene matches: 7. The CDR3: CASSYRTGGISGANVLTF. The CDR3 bases are TGCGCCAGCAGCTATCGGACAGGGGGTATATCTGGGGCCAACGTCCTGACTTTC.

There are a few counts of this clonotype. The rearrangement uses TRBV20-1 and TRBJ1-1; perhaps TRBD1 as D (5 bases). This CDR3 spans 13 amino acids. V was pared by 0 bases and J by 4 bases, with 9 bases between. Germline CDR1 is DFQATT and CDR2 is SNEGSKA (reference sequence). The CDR3 reads CSARDMGGTEAFF. CDR3 DNA: TGCAGTGCTAGAGATATGGGGGGCACTGAAGCTTTCTTT.

This chain links TRBV28 with TRBJ2-5; D unclear. Germline V CDR1 and CDR2: MDHEN, SYDVKM. The CDR3 consists of 13 residues. The germline V and J ends were trimmed by 5 bases and 2 bases, with 9 bases remaining between them. The CDR3 is CASSHRAQETQYF. The CDR3 region has the DNA TGTGCCAGCAGTCATCGGGCACAAGAGACCCAGTACTTC.

There are a few counts of this clonotype. The CDR3 protein is CASSQITGAFTEAFF. CDR3 coding DNA: TGTGCCAGCAGCCAAATCACAGGAGCGTTCACTGAAGCTTTCTTT. The chain has TRBV14 and TRBJ1-1; perhaps TRBD1 as D (5 bases). The CDR3 contains 15 residues. V was shortened by 2 bases and J by 4 bases, with 14 bases between the two germline ends. CDR1 and CDR2 from the germline V gene are SGHDN and FVKESK.

The rearrangement uses TRBV6-5 and TRBJ2-4, with D unresolved. This CDR3 comprises 14 residues. Trimming cost V 8 bases and J 3 bases, with 14 bases left between them. Per the germline V gene, CDR1 is MNHEY and CDR2 is SVGAGI. CDR3 in amino acids: CASGLPTGKNIQYF. CDR3 nucleotide sequence: TGTGCCAGCGGGTTACCTACGGGCAAAAACATTCAGTACTTC.

The chain is built from TRBV20-1 and TRBJ2-5; D call uncertain. CDR1 DFQATT and CDR2 SNEGSKA come from the germline V gene (reference sequence). Between the trimmed V and J ends, which lost 2 bases and 5 bases, there was a span of 9 bases. The length of the CDR3 is 12 residues. The CDR3 region has the DNA TGCAGTGCTAGATATGGGTTGGAGACCCAGTACTTC. Amino acids: CSARYGLETQYF.

This clonotype was found a few times. This chain uses TRBV29-1 with TRBJ2-3, with a weak D call TRBD2 (6 bases). The germline gives CDR1 SQVTM, CDR2 ANQGSEA. This CDR3 is built from 14 residues. V gave up 5 bases and J gave up 5 bases, with 17 bases separating them. Written as DNA, the CDR3 is TGCAGCGTTCTTGGACGGGGGAGAGGAGATACGCAGTATTTT. It translates to CSVLGRGRGDTQYF.

This clonotype was seen many times. J is TRBJ1-1 and V is TRBV4-2, with 9 positions matching TRBD1. The CDR3 length is 16 residues. The junction had 10 bases not matched to a gene; V was cut back by 1 base and J by 7 bases. CDR1 LGHNA and CDR2 YNFKEQ come from the germline V gene. CDR3: CASSQAITDRGYEAFF. The CDR3 DNA follows: TGTGCCAGCAGCCAAGCCATTACCGACAGGGGGTATGAAGCTTTCTTT.

In its sample, this clonotype was seen once. Just one base apart from a much larger clone, this may be a read error. This rearrangement joins TRBV29-1 to TRBJ2-5, with 9 bases matching TRBD2. This CDR3 has 14 residues. The V gene's germline CDR1 is SQVTM and CDR2 ANQGSEA. CDR3: CSVIAGLAGEIQYF. CDR3 DNA: TGCAGCGTTATCGCGGGACTAGCAGGCGAGATCCAGTACTTC.

The rearrangement uses TRBV12-3 or TRBV12-4 and TRBJ1-5; D is possibly TRBD1 (5 bases). This CDR3 has 15 amino acids. The germline V and J ends were trimmed by 6 bases and 0 bases, with 12 bases remaining between them. The CDR3 sequence: CASSRKQASNQPQHF. CDR3 DNA sequence: TGTGCCAGCAGCCGAAAACAGGCTAGCAATCAGCCCCAGCATTTT.